The rows below give T cell receptor beta chains drawn from one sample of a study of identical twins. TCRdb ran MiXCR on the 5' RACE reads and lists one entry per CDR3 protein. The sample records around 1.7 million distinct CDR3 sequences, under 35% being singletons. The sample consisted of cord blood. The source of these receptors is a newborn girl in good health. CDR3s include the opening cysteine and the closing phenylalanine or tryptophan. Each record gives: clone size, V gene, D gene, J gene, CDR3 protein, CDR3 DNA. D genes are given only for firm matches. Clone size is not always given. Where it is, it says once, few, many or a class for expanded clones.

clone size: -
V gene: TRBV9
D gene: TRBD2
J gene: TRBJ2-1
CDR3 protein: CASSMSGGNEQFF
CDR3 DNA: TGTGCCAGCAGCATGAGCGGGGGAAATGAGCAGTTCTTC

clone size: -
V gene: TRBV25-1
D gene: -
J gene: TRBJ1-4
CDR3 protein: CASSEYSDTGSNEKLFF
CDR3 DNA: TGTGCCAGCAGTGAATACTCTGATACTGGGAGTAATGAAAAACTGTTTTTT

clone size: few
V gene: TRBV20-1
D gene: -
J gene: TRBJ1-2
CDR3 protein: CSAPREDGYTF
CDR3 DNA: TGCAGTGCTCCAAGGGAGGATGGCTACACCTTC

clone size: few
V gene: TRBV10-1
D gene: -
J gene: TRBJ2-3
CDR3 protein: CASSERGSGTDTQYF
CDR3 DNA: TGCGCCAGCAGTGAAAGGGGGTCCGGCACAGATACGCAGTATTTT

clone size: -
V gene: TRBV6-1
D gene: -
J gene: TRBJ2-7
CDR3 protein: CASSRTSNYEQYF
CDR3 DNA: TGTGCCAGCAGCCGGACTTCCAACTACGAGCAGTACTTC

clone size: -
V gene: TRBV12-3/TRBV12-4
D gene: TRBD2
J gene: TRBJ2-1
CDR3 protein: CASSLTSGTFNEQFF
CDR3 DNA: TGTGCCAGCAGCCTAACTAGCGGGACATTCAATGAGCAGTTCTTC

clone size: -
V gene: TRBV28
D gene: -
J gene: TRBJ1-5
CDR3 protein: CASRVSHNRPQHF
CDR3 DNA: TGTGCCAGCAGAGTCTCACACAATCGGCCCCAGCATTTT

clone size: -
V gene: TRBV20-1
D gene: TRBD2
J gene: TRBJ2-1
CDR3 protein: CSASKDTSGGLYEQFF
CDR3 DNA: TGCAGTGCTAGTAAGGACACTAGCGGGGGCCTTTATGAGCAGTTCTTC

clone size: many
V gene: TRBV27
D gene: -
J gene: TRBJ1-2
CDR3 protein: CASSFAGSYGYTF
CDR3 DNA: TGTGCCAGCAGTTTTGCGGGGTCCTATGGCTACACCTTC

clone size: -
V gene: TRBV20-1
D gene: -
J gene: TRBJ2-5
CDR3 protein: CSAAPSSYRETQYF
CDR3 DNA: TGCAGTGCTGCGCCCTCTAGCTACCGAGAGACCCAGTACTTC

clone size: -
V gene: TRBV7-2
D gene: TRBD1
J gene: TRBJ2-1
CDR3 protein: CASSESGTETYNEQFF
CDR3 DNA: TGTGCCAGCAGCGAATCCGGGACAGAGACCTACAATGAGCAGTTCTTC

clone size: -
V gene: TRBV20-1
D gene: TRBD2
J gene: TRBJ2-1
CDR3 protein: CSAGGLGLSEQFF
CDR3 DNA: TGCAGTGCGGGGGGGTTAGGATTAAGTGAGCAGTTCTTC

clone size: -
V gene: TRBV11-2
D gene: TRBD2
J gene: TRBJ2-3
CDR3 protein: CASTLGGLATDTQYF
CDR3 DNA: TGTGCCAGCACCCTGGGGGGACTAGCAACAGATACGCAGTATTTT

clone size: few
V gene: TRBV28
D gene: TRBD2
J gene: TRBJ2-1
CDR3 protein: CASSPFGSARTSVPTYNEQFF
CDR3 DNA: TGTGCCAGCAGTCCTTTTGGGAGTGCTAGGACTAGCGTACCGACCTACAATGAGCAGTTCTTC

clone size: few
V gene: TRBV7-8
D gene: -
J gene: TRBJ2-7
CDR3 protein: CASTVTGYEQYF
CDR3 DNA: TGTGCCAGCACCGTGACTGGCTACGAGCAGTACTTC

clone size: few
V gene: TRBV10-3
D gene: -
J gene: TRBJ1-2
CDR3 protein: CAISDQGTNYGYTF
CDR3 DNA: TGTGCCATCAGCGATCAGGGGACTAACTATGGCTACACCTTC

clone size: -
V gene: TRBV12-3/TRBV12-4
D gene: TRBD1
J gene: TRBJ1-4
CDR3 protein: CASSPPGTGYTNEKLFF
CDR3 DNA: TGTGCCAGCAGTCCGCCTGGGACAGGGTATACTAATGAAAAACTGTTTTTT

clone size: -
V gene: TRBV5-6
D gene: TRBD2
J gene: TRBJ2-2
CDR3 protein: CASSLTSGWTGELFF
CDR3 DNA: TGTGCCAGCAGCTTGACTAGCGGGTGGACCGGGGAGCTGTTTTTT

clone size: -
V gene: TRBV6-5
D gene: -
J gene: TRBJ1-5
CDR3 protein: CASSARLEGNQPQHF
CDR3 DNA: TGTGCCAGCAGTGCCCGCCTTGAGGGAAATCAGCCCCAGCATTTT

clone size: -
V gene: TRBV27
D gene: TRBD1
J gene: TRBJ2-3
CDR3 protein: CASSFNRPQGADTQYF
CDR3 DNA: TGTGCCAGCAGTTTTAATCGCCCTCAGGGGGCAGATACGCAGTATTTT

clone size: -
V gene: TRBV14
D gene: -
J gene: TRBJ1-1
CDR3 protein: CASSPSWAANTEAFF
CDR3 DNA: TGTGCCAGCAGTCCAAGCTGGGCAGCGAACACTGAAGCTTTCTTT

clone size: -
V gene: TRBV4-1
D gene: TRBD1
J gene: TRBJ1-6
CDR3 protein: CASSQPGQGANSPLHF
CDR3 DNA: TGCGCCAGCAGCCAACCCGGACAGGGGGCAAATTCACCCCTCCACTTT

clone size: -
V gene: TRBV7-2
D gene: TRBD2
J gene: TRBJ2-2
CDR3 protein: CASSLAPSGFGELFF
CDR3 DNA: TGTGCCAGCAGCTTAGCGCCTAGCGGGTTTGGGGAGCTGTTTTTT

clone size: few
V gene: TRBV13
D gene: TRBD2
J gene: TRBJ2-1
CDR3 protein: CASSLRGRGNEQFF
CDR3 DNA: TGTGCCAGCAGCTTGCGCGGGAGAGGCAATGAGCAGTTCTTC

clone size: -
V gene: TRBV7-9
D gene: -
J gene: TRBJ1-2
CDR3 protein: CASSKNRVGYTF
CDR3 DNA: TGTGCCAGCAGCAAGAACAGGGTTGGCTACACCTTC

clone size: -
V gene: TRBV10-3
D gene: TRBD1
J gene: TRBJ1-5
CDR3 protein: CAISDEGGGQPQHF
CDR3 DNA: TGTGCCATCAGTGATGAAGGGGGCGGTCAGCCCCAGCATTTT

clone size: -
V gene: TRBV14
D gene: TRBD1
J gene: TRBJ2-5
CDR3 protein: CASSQETGGTVKYF
CDR3 DNA: TGTGCCAGCAGCCAAGAGACAGGGGGAACGGTTAAGTACTTC

clone size: -
V gene: TRBV28
D gene: TRBD1
J gene: TRBJ1-1
CDR3 protein: CASSPKDRVNTEAFF
CDR3 DNA: TGTGCCAGCAGTCCCAAGGACAGGGTGAACACTGAAGCTTTCTTT

clone size: few
V gene: TRBV25-1
D gene: TRBD1
J gene: TRBJ2-4
CDR3 protein: CASSEYGTGKNIQYF
CDR3 DNA: TGTGCCAGCAGTGAATATGGGACAGGGAAAAACATTCAGTACTTC

clone size: -
V gene: TRBV5-1
D gene: -
J gene: TRBJ2-5
CDR3 protein: CASSPVKPSNEQYF
CDR3 DNA: TGCGCCAGCAGCCCGGTAAAGCCTTCCAATGAGCAGTACTTC

clone size: -
V gene: TRBV7-2
D gene: -
J gene: TRBJ2-2
CDR3 protein: CASSLTLAGELFF
CDR3 DNA: TGTGCCAGCAGCTTAACCCTCGCCGGGGAGCTGTTTTTT